The rows below give T cell receptor beta chains drawn from one sample of a study of OX40 agonist ivuxolimab in advanced cancers. Data came from immunoSEQ multiplex PCR; TCRdb stores just in-frame clones and leaves some out. The repertoire holds around 100,000 clones, with around nine tenths as singletons. Source: CD4+ or CD8+ T cells sorted from blood, taken in a trial of the OX40 agonist ivuxolimab. Receptor source: an adult with an advanced solid tumor such as melanoma, head and neck, liver or kidney cancer. CDR3s include the opening cysteine and the closing phenylalanine or tryptophan. The D gene is left open where the match is weak. Not all rows give a size; the values are once, few, many and, for expanded clones, a class.

J gene | D gene | V gene | clone size | CDR3 protein | CDR3 DNA
TRBJ1-1 | NA | TRBV28 | NA | CASRRDVQGGTEAFF | TGTGCCAGCAGGCGAGACGTACAGGGAGGGACTGAAGCTTTCTTT
TRBJ1-5 | TRBD1 | TRBV19 | NA | CASSTGTGRRSNQPQHF | TGTGCCAGTAGCACCGGGACAGGGAGGAGGAGCAATCAGCCCCAGCATTTT
TRBJ2-2 | TRBD1 | TRBV5-1 | NA | CASSLRTGGGGELFF | TGCGCCAGCAGCTTACGGACAGGGGGTGGCGGGGAGCTGTTTTTT
TRBJ1-4 | NA | TRBV9 | once | CASSVGQRNEKLFF | TGTGCCAGCAGCGTAGGGCAGCGAAATGAAAAACTGTTTTTT
TRBJ2-7 | NA | TRBV29-1 | NA | CSVEGPGVTYEQYF | TGCAGCGTTGAAGGGCCAGGGGTTACCTACGAGCAGTACTTC
TRBJ2-5 | TRBD1 | TRBV5-4 | NA | CASSVHRGPGETQYF | TGTGCCAGCAGCGTCCACAGGGGGCCGGGGGAGACCCAGTACTTC
TRBJ2-3 | NA | TRBV27 | NA | CASSFQFRNRPSTDTQYF | TGTGCCAGCAGTTTCCAGTTCCGAAACCGTCCTAGCACAGATACGCAGTATTTT
TRBJ2-1 | TRBD1 | TRBV29-1 | NA | CSVLGQGANEQFF | TGCAGCGTTTTAGGGCAGGGGGCGAATGAGCAGTTCTTC
TRBJ2-7 | NA | TRBV7-9 | once | CASSSTGTRVTYEQYF | TGTGCCAGCAGCTCAACCGGGACAAGGGTTACCTACGAGCAGTACTTC
TRBJ1-2 | NA | TRBV6-5 | few | CASSYKSSRGYTF | TGTGCCAGCAGTTATAAATCGTCCCGGGGCTACACCTTC
TRBJ1-5 | TRBD1 | TRBV19 | few | CASSQLSGQGRLQPQHF | TGTGCCAGTAGTCAACTCTCGGGACAGGGTCGATTGCAGCCCCAGCATTTT
TRBJ2-5 | TRBD2 | TRBV28 | NA | CASSLGASGSRETQYF | TGTGCCAGCAGCCTCGGGGCTAGCGGGAGTCGGGAGACCCAGTACTTC
TRBJ1-2 | NA | TRBV9 | NA | CASSGGGAAYGYTF | TGTGCCAGCAGCGGAGGGGGGGCCGCCTATGGCTACACCTTC
TRBJ2-3 | TRBD1 | TRBV12-5 | NA | CASGGTGGLTDTQYF | TGTGCTAGTGGTGGGACAGGGGGTTTGACAGATACGCAGTATTTT
TRBJ2-7 | TRBD2 | TRBV7-2 | NA | CASSATGGYEQYF | TGTGCCAGCAGCGCGACGGGGGGTTACGAGCAGTACTTC
TRBJ1-5 | NA | TRBV4-1 | NA | CASSQDETRGYSNQPQHF | TGCGCCAGCAGCCAAGATGAGACACGCGGCTATAGCAATCAGCCCCAGCATTTT
TRBJ2-7 | NA | TRBV5-8 | NA | CASSGLKTYEQYF | TGTGCCAGCAGTGGGTTGAAGACCTACGAGCAGTACTTC
TRBJ2-1 | NA | TRBV27 | NA | CASSFNRFEQFF | TGTGCCAGCAGTTTTAACCGATTTGAGCAGTTCTTC
TRBJ2-3 | NA | TRBV30 | NA | CAWSLFSHTDTQYF | TGTGCCTGGAGTTTATTCTCCCACACAGATACGCAGTATTTT
TRBJ2-5 | TRBD1 | TRBV15 | NA | CATSRDLGTGILETQYF | TGTGCCACCAGCAGAGATCTTGGGACAGGGATCCTAGAGACCCAGTACTTC
TRBJ1-5 | NA | TRBV6-1 | NA | CASSKGLQPQHF | TGTGCCAGCAGTAAGGGTTTACAGCCCCAGCATTTT
TRBJ2-2 | TRBD2 | TRBV5-1 | NA | CASSFASGSSGELFF | TGCGCCAGCAGCTTTGCTAGCGGGAGTTCCGGGGAGCTGTTTTTT
TRBJ2-2 | TRBD1 | TRBV9 | few | CASSARTGANTGELFF | TGTGCCAGCAGCGCGAGGACAGGGGCGAACACCGGGGAGCTGTTTTTT
TRBJ1-1 | NA | TRBV6-1 | NA | CASSEGQMNTEAFF | TGTGCCAGCAGTGAAGGCCAGATGAACACTGAAGCTTTCTTT
TRBJ1-2 | TRBD1 | TRBV28 | NA | CASRPGQVYGYTF | TGTGCCAGCAGACCGGGACAGGTCTATGGCTACACCTTC
TRBJ1-5 | NA | TRBV19 | NA | CASNYQPQHF | TGTGCCAGTAACTATCAGCCCCAGCATTTT
TRBJ1-5 | NA | TRBV7-3 | NA | CASDGTNQPQHF | TGTGCCAGCGATGGCACCAATCAGCCCCAGCATTTT
TRBJ2-5 | NA | TRBV7-9 | NA | CASSLGSSRGETQYF | TGTGCCAGCAGCTTAGGTTCGTCACGGGGGGAGACCCAGTACTTC
TRBJ2-7 | NA | TRBV6-1 | once | CASSVVSSYEQCF | TGTGCCAGCAGTGTGGTCAGCTCCTACGAGCAGTGCTTC
TRBJ1-1 | NA | TRBV7-9 | NA | CASSPPGGINTEAFF | TGTGCCAGCAGCCCCCCAGGAGGGATTAACACTGAAGCTTTCTTT
TRBJ1-2 | NA | TRBV6-5 | once | CASRNAGSGYTF | TGTGCCAGCAGAAATGCAGGGTCAGGCTACACCTTC
TRBJ1-2 | NA | TRBV5-4 | once | CASSSELRGGENYGYTF | TGTGCCAGCAGCTCGGAATTGAGAGGGGGGGAGAACTATGGCTACACCTTC
TRBJ1-1 | NA | TRBV2 | once | CASSVDTEAFF | TGTGCCAGCAGTGTGGACACTGAAGCTTTCTTT
TRBJ1-1 | NA | TRBV20-1 | NA | CSAGAGPEAFF | TGCAGTGCGGGGGCAGGGCCTGAAGCTTTCTTT
TRBJ2-3 | NA | TRBV19 | NA | CASSIDHYTQYF | TGTGCCAGTAGTATCGATCATTATACGCAGTATTTT
TRBJ2-3 | NA | TRBV5-4 | NA | CASSPPRANKADTQYF | TGTGCCAGCAGTCCCCCCCGCGCTAATAAAGCAGATACGCAGTATTTT
TRBJ1-2 | NA | TRBV10-2 | NA | CASSEEGNSGYTF | TGCGCCAGCAGTGAGGAGGGCAATTCGGGCTACACCTTC
TRBJ2-1 | NA | TRBV30 | NA | CAWRSGARNEQFF | TGTGCCTGGAGATCGGGAGCTCGGAATGAGCAGTTCTTC
TRBJ2-1 | NA | TRBV5-1 | NA | CASSQQKSSYNEQFF | TGCGCCAGCAGCCAACAGAAGAGCTCCTACAATGAGCAGTTCTTC
TRBJ2-3 | NA | TRBV10-3 | NA | CAISELSTDTQYF | TGTGCCATCAGTGAACTGAGCACAGATACGCAGTATTTT
TRBJ1-4 | NA | TRBV5-1 | NA | CASSFDPTNEKLFF | TGCGCCAGCAGCTTTGACCCAACTAATGAAAAACTGTTTTTT
TRBJ2-7 | TRBD2 | TRBV19 | NA | CASSSPSQRGYEQYF | TGTGCCAGTAGCTCCCCAAGCCAGCGGGGTTACGAGCAGTACTTC
TRBJ1-2 | TRBD1 | TRBV10-2 | NA | CASSESRDRGGYTF | TGCGCCAGCAGTGAGTCCAGGGACAGGGGTGGCTACACCTTC
TRBJ2-2 | NA | TRBV19 | NA | CASSLQTNTGELFF | TGTGCCAGTAGTCTTCAGACTAACACCGGGGAGCTGTTTTTT
TRBJ2-5 | NA | TRBV7-7 | NA | CASSINRGETQYF | TGTGCCAGCAGCATTAACAGAGGAGAGACCCAGTACTTC
TRBJ2-7 | NA | TRBV15 | NA | CATSRDGNSPLPSYEQYF | TGTGCCACCAGCAGAGACGGTAATTCCCCCCTTCCCTCCTACGAGCAGTACTTC
TRBJ1-3 | NA | TRBV6-1 | NA | CASSEQNLQGGNTIYF | TGTGCCAGCAGTGAACAGAACCTACAAGGAGGAAACACCATATATTTT
TRBJ1-5 | NA | TRBV7-9 | NA | CASSRTDSNQPQHF | TGTGCCAGCAGCAGGACAGATAGCAATCAGCCCCAGCATTTT
TRBJ1-2 | TRBD1 | TRBV28 | NA | CASNTDRGPYGYTF | TGTGCCAGCAACACCGACAGGGGCCCCTATGGCTACACCTTC
TRBJ1-1 | TRBD1 | TRBV19 | NA | CASRTGVEGTEAFF | TGTGCCAGTAGAACAGGGGTAGAGGGAACTGAAGCTTTCTTT
TRBJ2-2 | TRBD1 | TRBV6-5 | NA | CASSALQGVGELFF | TGTGCCAGCAGTGCGCTACAGGGGGTCGGGGAGCTGTTTTTT
TRBJ1-4 | NA | TRBV6-6 | NA | CASSYRQGPAELFF | TGTGCCAGCAGTTATAGGCAGGGCCCCGCAGAACTGTTTTTT
TRBJ1-5 | TRBD1 | TRBV28 | NA | CASSWTGSVTQHF | TGTGCCAGCAGTTGGACAGGGTCAGTCACCCAGCATTTT